The T cell receptor (beta chain) under discussion was sequenced for a study of CD8+ T cells in alopecia areata. Overall study: The graft donors were 6-12-month-old C3H/HeJ mice with spontaneous alopecia, and their skin went to roughly 6-11-week-old female C3H/HeJ mice. Overall study results and limits: TCR sharing across patients was less clear than in mice, possibly HLA-related. Higher clonality was seen in lesional scalp than in normal scalp, especially in alopecia totalis/universalis. Scalp sample sequencing also detects resident alphabeta T cells of normal skin.

RNA extraction was followed by reverse transcription into cDNA, which acted as the sequencing template. Using immunoSEQ multiplex PCR, the repertoire was profiled, and TCRdb retains in-frame clones only, with some absent. Listed here are about 110,000 clones without any singletons, the top ten holding about 18%. Deletions cut 4 bases from V and 0 bases from J, with 11 bases between. The CDR3 has 14 amino acids. In germline, CDR1 is NNHDY, CDR2 SYVADS. This clone showed up many times. What it binds is not known. Gene names denote mouse genes. The read terminates 4 residues ahead of where the CDR3 ends, so the germline J gene completes it.

The TCR sequence derives from a C3H/HeJ mouse with alopecia areata. Mouse MHC haplotype: H2-k. The material sequenced was lesional skin. The chain employs TRBV13-3 and TRBJ2-7, with a tentative D call TRBD1 (6 bases). Incomplete CDR3 DNA: TGTGCCAGCAGTATAGGGGGAAGCTCCTAT. Residues: CASSIGGSSY. The whole CDR3 sequence is CASSIGGSSYEQYF.